These 15 T cell receptor beta chains were sequenced from one sample in a study of a mutant IDH1 vaccine in newly diagnosed glioma. The antigens these receptors bind are not known. Time point denoted: week 11, during vaccination. Each vaccine dose was 300 ug of mutant IDH1 20-mer peptide, with topical imiquimod. Sequencing was performed with immunoSEQ multiplex PCR; in TCRdb, only in-frame clones are kept and a portion is missing. Among more than 50,000 clones listed, 89% were seen once. The starting material was PBMCs, obtained from a glioma patient whose treatment included an IDH1 peptide vaccine. These receptor sequences come from a man aged 40-49 years with glioma.

The chain has TRBV6-1 and TRBJ1-4; TRBD1 matches at 9 bases. Germline loops: CDR1 MNHNS, CDR2 SASEGT. The CDR3 length is 16 residues. V lost 4 bases to trimming and J lost 8 bases; unmatched junction nucleotides: 11. The CDR3 loop reads CASSGAWTGEEEKLFF. The CDR3 bases are TGTGCCAGCAGTGGGGCATGGACAGGGGAAGAGGAAAAACTGTTTTTT.

The V and J genes are TRBV9 and TRBJ2-7; D gene unclear. CDR1 SGDLS and CDR2 YYNGEE come from the germline V gene. V lost 0 bases, J lost 0 bases, and 10 bases lay in between. The CDR3 has 15 residues. CDR3 sequence: CASSVGLAHSYEQYF. In DNA form, the CDR3 reads TGTGCCAGCAGCGTAGGGTTAGCCCACTCCTACGAGCAGTACTTC. Full variable domain (remainder filled in from reference TRBV9 and TRBJ2-7): DSGVTQTPKHLITATGQRVTLRCSPRSGDLSVYWYQQSLDQGLQFLIQYYNGEERAKGNILERFSAQQFPDLHSELNLSSLELGDSALYFCASSVGLAHSYEQYFGPGTRLTVT.

This sequence joins TRBV10-3 and TRBJ1-4; D uncertain. The CDR3 has 14 residues. CDR1 and CDR2 from the germline V gene are ENHRY and SYGVKD. Trimming stripped 10 bases from V and 7 bases from J, with 19 bases between. The CDR3 DNA reads as TGTGCCACTACTCTTGAGGCATACGGTGAAAAACTGTTTTTT. Its translation: CATTLEAYGEKLFF.

The chain combines TRBV7-9 with TRBJ2-1; TRBD2 might be the D (6 bases). The CDR3 is 14 residues long. V was cut by 4 bases and J by 6 bases, with 13 bases left in between. CDR1 is SEHNR, CDR2 FQNEAQ, per germline (reference sequence). CDR3 in amino acids: CASSWRYGSNEQFF. The CDR3 DNA sequence: TGTGCCAGCAGCTGGCGGTACGGGAGCAATGAGCAGTTCTTC.

CDR3 region: CASSKPGTGGPGELFF. The CDR3 bases are TGTGCCAGTAGTAAACCCGGGACAGGGGGCCCCGGGGAGCTGTTTTTT. This chain uses TRBV19 with TRBJ2-2, with 12 bases identical to TRBD1. This CDR3 has 16 amino acids. Germline V gives CDR1 LNHDA, CDR2 SQIVND (reference sequence). The junction had 6 bases not matched to a gene; V was cut back by 4 bases and J by 6 bases.

The chain joins TRBV7-2 to TRBJ2-3, with a possible D match to TRBD2 (5 bases). V was pared by 5 bases and J by 6 bases, with 18 bases between. This CDR3 has 15 amino acids. Per germline, CDR1 SGHTA and CDR2 FQGNSA. The CDR3: CASSPRGYRQDTQYF. The CDR3 nucleotides are TGTGCCAGCAGCCCCAGAGGGTACCGGCAGGATACGCAGTATTTT.

For this clone: Germline is not matched at one junction end, which may reflect a read error. V is TRBV5-1 and J is TRBJ2-6; D possibly corresponds to TRBD2 (6 bases). Germline loops: CDR1 SGHRS, CDR2 YFSETQ. The CDR3 spans 17 residues. For the CDR3, the DNA is TGCGCTAGCAGCTCCGGAGGGTCCTGGGATGGGGCCAACGTCCTGACTTTC. Residues: CASSSGGSWDGANVLTF. The full variable domain, in which reference TRBV5-1 and TRBJ2-6 provide the parts outside the CDR3, is KAGVTQTPRYLIKTRGQQVTLSCSPISGHRSVSWYQQTPGQGLQFLFEYFSETQRNKGNFPGRFSGRQFSNSRSEMNVSTLELGDSALYLCASSSGGSWDGANVLTFGAGSRLTVL.

The count of this clone is one. This sequence joins TRBV6-1 and TRBJ1-2; D not resolved. The CDR3 length is 12 residues. Per germline, CDR1 MNHNS and CDR2 SASEGT. This CDR3 is CFISEANYGYTF. The CDR3 region has the DNA TGTTTTATCTCGGAAGCTAACTATGGCTACACCTTC.

This chain's CDR3 is CASSQDSWTKNTGELFF. As DNA, the CDR3 is TGCGCCAGCAGCCAAGATTCATGGACTAAAAACACCGGGGAGCTGTTTTTT. The chain combines TRBV4-1 with TRBJ2-2; D is possibly TRBD2 (6 bases). Trimming shortened V by 0 bases and J by 2 bases, and 13 bases separated the two germline ends. This CDR3 has 17 residues. Germline V CDR1 and CDR2: MGHRA, YSYEKL.

The chain uses TRBV5-1 and TRBJ1-3; D is unclear. The germline CDR1 and CDR2 sequences are SGHRS and YFSETQ. There are 17 residues in the CDR3. V was shortened by 0 bases and J by 0 bases, with 13 bases between the two germline ends. CDR3 protein: CASSLGQEHISGNTIYF. Here the CDR3 DNA reads TGCGCCAGCAGCTTGGGCCAGGAACACATCTCTGGAAACACCATATATTTT.

The chain joins TRBV21-1 to TRBJ2-4; TRBD1 is the table's D call and was not checked against the DNA. TRBV21-1 is given as a pseudogene. The CDR3 runs 22 residues. The DNA of the CDR3 is TGTGCCAGCAGCACCCCAATGGGACGGACAGTGAGACGTACCCTAGCCAAAAACATTCAGTACTTC. Encoded protein: CASSTPMGRTVRRTLAKNIQYF.

The chain links TRBV7-8 to TRBJ1-1; 7 bases are shared with TRBD1. Germline V lookup: CDR1 SGHVS, CDR2 FQNEAQ. The junction had 7 bases not matched to a gene; V was cut back by 5 bases and J by 7 bases. CDR3 length: 13 residues. CDR3 coding DNA: TGTGCCAGCAGCCCACTGACAGGGTATGAAGCTTTCTTT. It codes for CASSPLTGYEAFF.

The rearrangement links TRBV25-1 to TRBJ2-1; tentatively, D is TRBD1 or TRBD2 (5 bases each). Germline V CDR1 and CDR2: MGHDK, SYGVNS. V lost 7 bases and J lost 0, with 16 bases in between. There are 16 residues in the CDR3. CDR3 sequence: CASTRGTVSSYNEQFF. CDR3 in DNA: TGTGCCAGCACCCGAGGGACGGTGAGCTCCTACAATGAGCAGTTCTTC.

This clone was seen just once. The V and J genes are TRBV19 and TRBJ1-3; perhaps TRBD1 as D (6 bases). This CDR3 spans 14 amino acids. CDR1 and CDR2 from the germline V gene are LNHDA and SQIVND (reference sequence). V lost 7 bases and J lost 3, with 13 bases in between. The CDR3 region has the DNA TGTGCCAGTAACAGAGGACAGTTTGGAAACACCATATATTTT. This sequence encodes CASNRGQFGNTIYF. Full variable domain (outside the CDR3, taken from reference TRBV19 and TRBJ1-3): DGGITQSPKYLFRKEGQNVTLSCEQNLNHDAMYWYRQDPGQGLRLIYYSQIVNDFQKGDIAEGYSVSREKKESFPLTVTSAQKNPTAFYLCASNRGQFGNTIYFGEGSWLTVV.

As DNA, the CDR3 is TGTGCCAGCGTCCTTAGCGGGAGGGGGGCAGATACGCAGTATTTT. The encoded protein is CASVLSGRGADTQYF. V usage is TRBV7-2 and J usage is TRBJ2-3; 11 bases are shared with TRBD2. CDR3 length: 15 residues. Trimming cost V 8 bases and J 4 bases; bases outside gene matches: 8. Per the germline V gene, CDR1 is SGHTA and CDR2 is FQGNSA.